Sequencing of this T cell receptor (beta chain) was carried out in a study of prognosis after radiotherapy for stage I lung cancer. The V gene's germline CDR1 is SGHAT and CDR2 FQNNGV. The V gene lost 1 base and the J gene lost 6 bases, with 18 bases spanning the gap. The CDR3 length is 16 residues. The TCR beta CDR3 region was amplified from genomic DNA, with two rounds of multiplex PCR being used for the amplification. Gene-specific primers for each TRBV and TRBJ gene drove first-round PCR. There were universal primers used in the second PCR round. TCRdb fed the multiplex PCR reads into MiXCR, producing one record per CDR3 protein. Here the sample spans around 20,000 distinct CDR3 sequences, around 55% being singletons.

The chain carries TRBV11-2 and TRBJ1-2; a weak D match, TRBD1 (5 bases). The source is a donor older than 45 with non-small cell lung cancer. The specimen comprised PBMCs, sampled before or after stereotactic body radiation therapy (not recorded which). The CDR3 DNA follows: TGTGCCAGCAGCTTAGTTCAGGGCGGACGTGGTGATGGCTACACCTTC. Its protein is CASSLVQGGRGDGYTF.